This TCR beta chain came from a study of T cell responses to AZD1222 COVID-19 vaccine (dated by TCRdb to about 2021). Regarding the study in general: A total of 233 trial participants underwent TCR sequencing, of whom about 200 received two doses of AZD1222 and about 26 received two doses of the MenACWY control vaccine. Trial participants were enrolled into age subgroups of 18-55, 56-69 and 70-plus years, which contained around 140, 26 and 57 TCR-sequenced participants, respectively.

The time point label, as the study defines it: sample from adult after SARS-CoV-2 infection, after symptom onset. Two convalescent COVID-19 patients, sampled after symptom onset from adults with prior SARS-CoV-2 infection, were also TCR-sequenced for comparison. In regard to this clone: The antigen this receptor binds is unknown. Base qualities are not provided; no much larger clone lies one nucleotide away.

The CDR3 regions of human TCRbeta chains were analyzed by immunosequencing. Concerning the study's data processing: TCRs in the repertoires were matched against a reference library of SARS-CoV-2-specific TCRs that had been generated with the MIRA antigen-specificity platform. Breadth meant the fraction of unique TCRs that were SARS-CoV-2-associated, whereas depth meant the fraction of total T cells that were SARS-CoV-2-associated. Each spike-specific TCR was assigned to its reactive spike region and to a CD4 or CD8 class using the MIRA data. Log10-transformed breadth and depth values were compared by one-way ANOVA with Sidak's multiple comparisons tests. This immuneACCESS table, as held by TCRdb, lists in-frame sequences with V and J called but not all clones. Of the missing ones, under half trace to an unresolved V gene in checked studies; the others have no known cause. V, J and clone size reflect that table, while D and trimming were determined from the DNA. The sample has about 150,000 clones on record, 75% to 90% of them singletons. The top ten clones comprise approximately 6.6% of the sample.

Broad study findings and their caveats: In the small 56-69-year group, the increase in depth fell short of significance, most likely because of low power. Conclusions about previously exposed vaccinees are limited because only six or seven AZD1222 recipients were SARS-CoV-2 seropositive at baseline. Nearly half of unique spike-specific TCRs reportedly recognized epitopes outside regions mutated in the B.1.351 and B.1.1.7 variants. No day 14 peak-response samples were available, so repertoires were characterized only after the peak T cell response. After two AZD1222 doses, both the breadth and the depth of spike-specific TCRs were significantly higher than at day 0 and than in MenACWY recipients. CD4 TCRs associated with the vaccine covered the entire spike protein, and the dominant responses were in regions 160-218 and 743-854. Participants were mostly white British, with more females than males. The authors suggested clonal diversity may have been underestimated.

This clonotype originated in an adult who had recovered from COVID-19. This material consisted of peripheral blood, taken after recovery from COVID-19.

The nucleotide sequence is given as TGTGCCAGCAGCTTAGGAGGAGGGGCCGCGAAGACCCAGTACTTC. Its coded protein is CASSLGGGAAKTQYF. This chain is built from TRBV7-9 and TRBJ2-5; perhaps TRBD2 is the D gene, with 6 bases matching. V and J are truncated by 1 base and 6 bases respectively, leaving an intervening sequence of 15 bases. Reading from cysteine to phenylalanine, the CDR3 counts 15 amino acids. Of all the DNA, just the CDR3 is kept, 45 bases in frame from base 1. CDR1 and CDR2 are drawn from the germline V gene (reference sequence): SEHNR, FQNEAQ. The full variable domain, completed from the reference TRBV7-9 and TRBJ2-5 proteins outside the CDR3, reads DTGVSQNPRHKITKRGQNVTFRCDPISEHNRLYWYRQTLGQGPEFLTYFQNEAQLEKSRLLSDRFSAERPKGSFSTLEIQRTEQGDSAMYLCASSLGGGAAKTQYFGPGTRLLVL.